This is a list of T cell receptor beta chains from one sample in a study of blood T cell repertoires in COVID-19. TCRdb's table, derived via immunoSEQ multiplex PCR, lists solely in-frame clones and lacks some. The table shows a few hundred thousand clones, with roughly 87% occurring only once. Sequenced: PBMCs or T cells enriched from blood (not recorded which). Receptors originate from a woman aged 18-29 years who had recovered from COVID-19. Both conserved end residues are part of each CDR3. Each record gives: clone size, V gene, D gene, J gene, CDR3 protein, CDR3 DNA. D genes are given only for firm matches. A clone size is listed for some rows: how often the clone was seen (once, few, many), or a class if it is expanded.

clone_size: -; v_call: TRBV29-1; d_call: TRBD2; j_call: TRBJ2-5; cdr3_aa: CSVETGGQETQYF; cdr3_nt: TGCAGCGTTGAAACGGGGGGGCAAGAGACCCAGTACTTC
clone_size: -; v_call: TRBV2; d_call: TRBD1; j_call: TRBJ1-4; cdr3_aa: CASSSNRGLTNEKLFF; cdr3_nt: TGTGCCAGCAGCTCCAACAGGGGGCTCACTAATGAAAAACTGTTTTTT
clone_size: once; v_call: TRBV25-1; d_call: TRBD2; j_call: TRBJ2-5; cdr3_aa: CASSDRTSGRMETQYF; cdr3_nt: TGTGCCAGCAGTGACCGGACTAGCGGGAGGATGGAGACCCAGTACTTC
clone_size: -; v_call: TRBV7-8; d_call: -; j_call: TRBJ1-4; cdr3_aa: CASSLVGGGGEKLFF; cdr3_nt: TGTGCCAGCAGCTTAGTCGGGGGGGGAGGTGAAAAACTGTTTTTT
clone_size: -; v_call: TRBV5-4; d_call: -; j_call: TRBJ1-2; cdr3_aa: CASSLDRTYGYTF; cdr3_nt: TGTGCCAGCAGCTTGGACAGGACCTATGGCTACACCTTC
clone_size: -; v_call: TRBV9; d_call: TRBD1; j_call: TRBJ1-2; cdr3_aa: CASSSKTGGEGYGYTF; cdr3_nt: TGTGCCAGCAGCTCTAAGACAGGGGGCGAAGGTTATGGCTACACCTTC
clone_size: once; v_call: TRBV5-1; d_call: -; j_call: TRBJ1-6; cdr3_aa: CASSPQGDSPLHF; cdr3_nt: TGCGCCAGCAGCCCCCAGGGTGATTCACCCCTCCACTTT
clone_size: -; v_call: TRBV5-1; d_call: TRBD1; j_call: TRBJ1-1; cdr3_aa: CASSLDFGQGNFLGTEAFF; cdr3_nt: TGCGCCAGCAGCTTGGACTTTGGACAGGGGAACTTTCTGGGGACTGAAGCTTTCTTT
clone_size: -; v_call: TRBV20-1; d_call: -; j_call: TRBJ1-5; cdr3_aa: CSASPLQPQHF; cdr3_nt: TGCAGTGCTAGTCCTCTTCAGCCCCAGCATTTT
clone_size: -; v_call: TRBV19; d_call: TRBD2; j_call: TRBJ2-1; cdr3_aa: CASSMGGGTGGMGNEQFF; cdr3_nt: TGTGCCAGTAGTATGGGCGGTGGGACGGGAGGTATGGGGAATGAGCAGTTCTTC
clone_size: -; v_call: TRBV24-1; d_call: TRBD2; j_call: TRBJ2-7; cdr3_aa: CATRGPGGDEQYF; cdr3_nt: TGTGCCACCAGGGGGCCGGGGGGTGACGAGCAGTACTTC